This TCR beta chain was found in a study of blood T cell repertoires in COVID-19. In the study overall: From the United States, Italy and Spain came samples of acute and convalescent COVID-19.

Original handling: Cell counts per sample came from amplifying reference gene primers. Clones were sequenced by immunoSEQ multiplex PCR, and TCRdb holds only the in-frame ones, with some missing. That table is the source of V, J and clone size, and D and trimming were worked out from the DNA. The sample carries roughly 160,000 clones, roughly 90% recorded once. This clone occurred a few times. CDR3 length: 15 amino acids. CDR1 and CDR2 from the germline V gene are MDHEN and SYDVKM. With 5 bases clipped from V and 7 bases from J, the junction kept 12 bases outside the gene matches. The chain recombines TRBV28 with TRBJ1-1, with TRBD1 matching over 8 bases. The source is a man aged 50 to 60 with acute or convalescent COVID-19. The sequencing input was peripheral blood. In DNA, the CDR3 is TGTGCCAGCAGTCTAGAACAGGGGGATTTGATTGAAGCTTTCTTT. Translation: CASSLEQGDLIEAFF.